These 18 T cell receptor beta chains were all obtained from the same sample, sequenced in a study of PD-1 blockade in classical Hodgkin lymphoma (dated by TCRdb to the early 2020s). Explained via the paper, the time point label denotes: cycle 2 day 1 (C2D1) of nivolumab. Relapse after autologous stem cell transplantation had occurred in all trial patients, and cohorts A, B and C were distinguished by prior brentuximab vedotin exposure. Library method: the immunoSEQ multiplex PCR assay. In its TCRdb copy, this immuneACCESS table keeps in-frame sequences only and misses some clones. Where compared with another copy, unresolved V genes explain less than half of these, and the others have no known cause. The sample profile shows 75,000 to 100,000 clones; 80% to 90% of them were found once. Together, the top ten hold 15% to 20% of the sample. The sequences come from peripheral blood mononuclear cells (PBMCs), collected before the second cycle of nivolumab. These receptors came from a human donor with classical Hodgkin lymphoma.

The J gene is TRBJ2-1, the V gene TRBV27; TRBD2 might be the D (5 bases). CDR3 length: 14 amino acids. V lost 3 bases to trimming and J lost 2 bases, with 8 bases between them. Germline V gives CDR1 MNHEY, CDR2 SMNVEV (reference sequence). The CDR3: CASSFQRTYNEQFF. The DNA for the CDR3 is TGTGCCAGCAGTTTCCAGCGGACCTACAATGAGCAGTTCTTC.

This clone has just a few counts. The genes are TRBV4-2 and TRBJ1-2; 8 bases line up with TRBD1. The CDR3 contains 14 residues. V shed 4 bases, J shed 6 bases, and the junction held 7 bases outside the gene matches. CDR1 and CDR2 from the germline V gene are LGHNA and YNFKEQ. The CDR3 here is CASSPTGGFDGYTF. In DNA form, the CDR3 reads TGTGCCAGCAGCCCAACAGGGGGATTCGATGGCTACACCTTC.

CDR3: CASSVGTSVGYNEQFF. CDR3 bases: TGTGCCAGCAGCGTAGGGACTAGCGTCGGCTACAATGAGCAGTTCTTC. The chain recombines TRBV9 with TRBJ2-1, with 9 bases lining up with TRBD2. J was trimmed by 3 bases and V by 0 bases; bases with no gene match: 4. This CDR3 comprises 16 residues. Germline V gene data show CDR1 as SGDLS and CDR2 as YYNGEE.

The genes are TRBV6-6 and TRBJ2-7; 11 nucleotides align to TRBD2. CDR1 and CDR2 from the germline V gene are MNHNY and SVGAGI (reference sequence). There are 15 residues in the CDR3. Trimming at V came to 5 bases and at J to 1 base, leaving 4 bases not matched to a gene. CDR3 nucleotide sequence: TGTGCCAGCAGTACGACTAGCGGGGCATCCTACGAGCAGTACTTC. Its translation: CASSTTSGASYEQYF.

This sequence joins TRBV7-6 and TRBJ2-2, with 10 bases identical to TRBD1. The germline gives CDR1 SGHVS, CDR2 FNYEAQ. The trim removed 7 bases at V and 6 bases at J, leaving 11 bases unmatched. The CDR3 is 16 amino acids. CDR3: CASTPGTGVYAGELFF. CDR3 in DNA: TGTGCCAGCACCCCAGGGACAGGGGTTTACGCCGGGGAGCTGTTTTTT.

The chain uses TRBV27 and TRBJ2-5, with D hard to call. The CDR3 has 13 amino acids. Germline V gene data show CDR1 as MNHEY and CDR2 as SMNVEV (reference sequence). Trimming removed 5 bases at V and 5 bases at J, with 12 bases between. CDR3 DNA: TGTGCCAGCAGTCCCTCGTATCTGGAGACCCAGTACTTC. Residues: CASSPSYLETQYF.

The V call is TRBV7-9, the J call TRBJ2-7, with a tentative D call TRBD2 (5 bases). V was clipped by 5 bases and J by 2 bases, with 16 bases between them. The CDR3 is 15 residues long. The V gene's germline CDR1 is SEHNR and CDR2 FQNEAQ (reference sequence). CDR3: CASSTTGILPYEQYF. CDR3 coding DNA: TGTGCCAGCAGCACGACCGGGATCCTACCCTACGAGCAGTACTTC.

Written as DNA, the CDR3 is TGTGCCAGCAGCTCCCCTACCGGAAGACTAGCGGGAGGCAATGAGCAGTTCTTC. It encodes CASSSPTGRLAGGNEQFF. The chain is built from TRBV7-2 and TRBJ2-1; 13 bases are shared with TRBD2. With 4 bases clipped from V and 6 bases from J, the junction kept 12 bases outside the gene matches. This CDR3 comprises 18 residues. Looked up from germline, CDR1 is SGHTA and CDR2 is FQGNSA.

The chain carries TRBV29-1 and TRBJ1-4; D gene uncertain. The germline V and J ends were trimmed by 0 bases and 13 bases, with 12 bases remaining between them. The CDR3 covers 12 residues. Germline V gene data show CDR1 as SQVTM and CDR2 as ANQGSEA. The CDR3 region is CSVEDPGEGLFF. Here the CDR3 DNA reads TGCAGCGTTGAAGATCCCGGGGAGGGACTGTTTTTT.

This rearrangement joins TRBV6-1 to TRBJ2-4, with 7 nucleotides matching TRBD1. The length of the CDR3 is 17 residues. Trimming at V came to 1 base and at J to 3 bases, leaving 9 bases not matched to a gene. CDR1 and CDR2 from the germline V gene are MNHNS and SASEGT. DNA for the CDR3: TGTGCCAGCAGTGAAGTTCAGACAGGGATTGGCAAAAACATTCAGTACTTC. It yields the protein CASSEVQTGIGKNIQYF.

The table lists this clone with a few counts. The chain has TRBV7-3 and TRBJ2-1, with D possibly TRBD2 on 5 matching bases. CDR3 length equals 13 residues. Trimming removed 2 bases from V and 5 bases from J, with 7 bases in between. Germline V CDR1 and CDR2: SGHTA, FQGTGA. This chain's CDR3 is CASSLGLNNEQFF. CDR3 sequence (DNA): TGTGCCAGCAGCTTAGGACTCAACAATGAGCAGTTCTTC.

The genes are TRBV4-1 and TRBJ2-2, with a weak D call TRBD1 (6 bases). CDR3 length: 17 amino acids. V shed 4 bases and J shed 3 bases, with 18 bases lying between them. Germline V gene data show CDR1 as MGHRA and CDR2 as YSYEKL. The CDR3 nucleotides are TGCGCCAGCAGCCCGATTTCCGGGGCAGGGGACACCGGGGAGCTGTTTTTT. Its translation: CASSPISGAGDTGELFF.

J is TRBJ2-7 and V is TRBV19, with D possibly being TRBD2 (6 bases). Germline V gene lookup returns CDR1 LNHDA and CDR2 SQIVND (reference sequence). The V end lost 1 base, the J end lost 6 bases, and 10 bases lay between the germline ends. This CDR3 contains 13 residues. The CDR3 DNA sequence: TGTGCCAGTAGTATAGGCCAGGGAGGCGAGCAGTACTTC. Amino acid sequence: CASSIGQGGEQYF.

V gene TRBV5-4 combines with J gene TRBJ1-2; D is undetermined. V was cut by 4 bases and J by 2 bases, with 12 bases left in between. Germline V gene sequence: CDR1 SGHNT, CDR2 YYREEE (reference sequence). The CDR3 extends over 14 amino acids. The CDR3 DNA reads TGTGCCAGCAGCACCGAAACGGGGAACTATGGCTACACCTTC. Protein: CASSTETGNYGYTF.

This chain connects TRBV18 to TRBJ2-7; D is tentatively TRBD1 or TRBD2 (6 bases each). Trimming cost V 2 bases and J 7 bases, with 15 bases left between them. This CDR3 contains 14 residues. The germline V gene has CDR1 KGHSH and CDR2 LQKENI. The CDR3 DNA reads TGTGCCAGCTCACCAGCACAGGGAGGAAGGGAGCAGTACTTC. Translation gives CASSPAQGGREQYF.

The chain joins TRBV19 to TRBJ1-4; 12 bases are shared with TRBD1. Trimming cost V 7 bases and J 1 base; bases outside gene matches: 7. The CDR3 extends over 17 amino acids. Per germline, CDR1 LNHDA and CDR2 SQIVND (reference sequence). CDR3 sequence (DNA): TGTGCCAGTAACCCGGGACAGGGGGCAGTAACTAATGAAAAACTGTTTTTT. Translating it yields CASNPGQGAVTNEKLFF.

The rearrangement links TRBV5-8 to TRBJ2-7, with a tentative D call TRBD1 (6 bases). The ends were cut back, 4 bases at V and 2 bases at J, with 16 bases in the middle. The CDR3 sequence is 15 residues long. Germline CDR1 and CDR2: SGHTS and YDEGEE. The chain's CDR3 is CASSLAPGTTYEQYF. The CDR3 DNA reads TGTGCCAGCAGCCTCGCGCCCGGGACAACCTACGAGCAGTACTTC.

The chain joins TRBV19 to TRBJ2-6, with 10 bases aligning to TRBD1. The germline gives CDR1 LNHDA, CDR2 SQIVND (reference sequence). J was trimmed by 1 base and V by 6 bases; bases with no gene match: 6. This CDR3 region has 17 residues. The CDR3 region is CASSPDRGRSGANVLTF. CDR3 coding DNA: TGTGCCAGTAGCCCAGACAGGGGGCGATCTGGGGCCAACGTCCTGACTTTC.